This T cell receptor beta chain originates from a study of blood T cell repertoires in COVID-19. Study as a whole: Sites across the United States, Italy and Spain contributed samples from acute and convalescent COVID-19. Sample material is recorded as cDNA or gDNA derived from T cells, B-cell-depleted T cells, or PBMCs.

With V trimmed by 3 bases and J by 0 bases, 8 bases remained unmatched. Looked up from germline, CDR1 is KGHSH and CDR2 is LQKENI. This CDR3 spans 17 amino acids. This clone was seen once. Per the original methods: Cell counts per sample came from amplifying reference gene primers. This table comes from immunoSEQ multiplex PCR, and its TCRdb copy is limited to in-frame clones, with some not included. The DNA was the basis for D and trimming; V, J and clone size are from that table. This table holds 140,000 to 150,000 clones, approximately 80% found once. The sample comprised peripheral blood. V and J are TRBV18 and TRBJ1-1; 9 nucleotides align to TRBD1. This clonotype was obtained from a man aged 55 to 70 with active or convalescent COVID-19. CDR3 amino acids: CASSPRTGVGLNTEAFF. DNA for the CDR3: TGTGCCAGCTCACCCAGGACAGGGGTGGGTCTGAACACTGAAGCTTTCTTT.